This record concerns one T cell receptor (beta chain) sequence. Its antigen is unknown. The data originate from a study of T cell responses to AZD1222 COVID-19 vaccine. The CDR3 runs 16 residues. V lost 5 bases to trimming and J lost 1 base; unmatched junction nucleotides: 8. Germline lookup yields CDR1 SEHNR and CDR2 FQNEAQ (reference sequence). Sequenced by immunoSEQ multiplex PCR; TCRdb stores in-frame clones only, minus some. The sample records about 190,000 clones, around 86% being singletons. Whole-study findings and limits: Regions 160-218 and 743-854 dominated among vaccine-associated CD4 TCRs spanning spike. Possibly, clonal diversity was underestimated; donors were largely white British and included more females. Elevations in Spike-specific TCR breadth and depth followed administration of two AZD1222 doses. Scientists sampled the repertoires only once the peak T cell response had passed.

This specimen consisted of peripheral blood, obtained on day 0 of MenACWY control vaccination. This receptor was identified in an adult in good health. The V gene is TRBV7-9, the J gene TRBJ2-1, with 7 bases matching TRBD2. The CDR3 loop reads CASSASLAASYNEQFF. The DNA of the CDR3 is TGTGCCAGCAGCGCCTCCCTAGCGGCGTCCTACAATGAGCAGTTCTTC.